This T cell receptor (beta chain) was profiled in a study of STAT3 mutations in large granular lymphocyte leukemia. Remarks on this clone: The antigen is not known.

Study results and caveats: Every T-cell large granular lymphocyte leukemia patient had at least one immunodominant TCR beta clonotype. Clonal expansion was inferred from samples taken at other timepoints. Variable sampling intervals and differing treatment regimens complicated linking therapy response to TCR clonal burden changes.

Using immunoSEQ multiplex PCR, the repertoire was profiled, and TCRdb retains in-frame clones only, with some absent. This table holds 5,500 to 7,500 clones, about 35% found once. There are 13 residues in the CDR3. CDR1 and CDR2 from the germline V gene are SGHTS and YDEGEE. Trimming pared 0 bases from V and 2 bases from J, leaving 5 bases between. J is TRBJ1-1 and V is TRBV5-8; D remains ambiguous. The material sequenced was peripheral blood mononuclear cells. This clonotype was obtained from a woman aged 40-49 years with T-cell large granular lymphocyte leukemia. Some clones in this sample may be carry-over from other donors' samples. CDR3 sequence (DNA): TGTGCCAGCAGCTTGGGGCCTAACACTGAAGCTTTCTTT. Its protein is CASSLGPNTEAFF.